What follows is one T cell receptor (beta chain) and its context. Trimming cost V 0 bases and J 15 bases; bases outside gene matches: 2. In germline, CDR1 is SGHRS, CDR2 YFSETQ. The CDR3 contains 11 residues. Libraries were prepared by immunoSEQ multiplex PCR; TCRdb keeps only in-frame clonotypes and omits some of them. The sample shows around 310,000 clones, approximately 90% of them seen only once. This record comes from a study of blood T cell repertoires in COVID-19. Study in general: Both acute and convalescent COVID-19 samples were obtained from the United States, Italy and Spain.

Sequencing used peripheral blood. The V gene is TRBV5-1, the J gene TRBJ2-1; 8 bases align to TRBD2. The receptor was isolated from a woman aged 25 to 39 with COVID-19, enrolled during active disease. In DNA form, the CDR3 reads TGCGCCAGCAGCTTGGGACTAGCGAGGTTCTTC. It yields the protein CASSLGLARFF.